The present T cell receptor (beta chain) was sequenced within a study of T cell repertoires in cytomegalovirus infection. Study-wide context: Public TCR beta signatures provided an indication of both CMV infection and a matching HLA type.

Study-level points and caveats: Identification of carriers of CMV plus the relevant HLA was performed using cumulative public TCR beta family frequency.

Each CDR3 protein gets one entry after TCRdb re-called the reads with MiXCR. The table records hundreds of thousands of distinct CDR3 sequences, 35% of them present only once. The CDR3 covers 15 residues. Looked up from germline, CDR1 is LNHDA and CDR2 is SQIVND (reference sequence). The V end lost 10 bases, the J end lost 0 bases, and 19 bases lay between the germline ends. This clonotype was seen many times. Its specificity is unknown. The sequence was obtained from a human donor in good health (CMV status not recorded). Some clones in this sample may be carry-over from other donors' samples. The specimen sequenced was PBMCs. The rearrangement links TRBV19 to TRBJ2-7; TRBD2 is a possible D gene (5 bases). CDR3 sequence (DNA): TGTGCCACTGCAGTAGAGGGCCCTATCTCCTACGAGCAGTACTTC. As protein: CATAVEGPISYEQYF.